This TCR beta chain was observed in a study of blood T cell repertoires in COVID-19. Study context: The study drew acute and convalescent COVID-19 samples from the United States, Italy and Spain.

Method: immunoSEQ multiplex PCR; TCRdb's copy keeps in-frame clones and lacks some. Found here are fewer than 400,000 clones, roughly 89% of them singletons; the top ten hold 1.5% to 2%. This clone was counted a single time. Recovered Cohort 3 donors showed two negative PCRs, clearance, or symptom resolution. CDR3 length equals 15 residues. Trimming cost V 3 bases and J 4 bases; bases outside gene matches: 3. Germline V gene lookup returns CDR1 SEHNR and CDR2 FQNEAQ (reference sequence). The specimen sequenced was PBMCs or T cells enriched from blood (not recorded which). The sequence was obtained from a woman in her twenties or thirties who had recovered from COVID-19. The V call is TRBV7-9, the J call TRBJ2-3, with TRBD2 matching 11 bases. The CDR3 DNA reads TGTGCCAGCAGCTTTAGCGGGAGGGTCTCAGATACGCAGTATTTT. Translating it yields CASSFSGRVSDTQYF.